The source of this T cell receptor (beta chain) is a study of sequential checkpoint blockade in melanoma. Assay used: immunoSEQ multiplex PCR; TCRdb lists only in-frame clones, some missing. The sample yields over 8,500 clones, nearly 80% seen once. Regarding treatment: randomized to nivolumab then ipilimumab (arm A) or the reverse (arm B). None of the patients previously received DNA-damaging chemotherapy. CDR3 length: 17 residues. Germline values: CDR1 MDHEN, CDR2 SYDVKM. The V and J ends lost 3 bases and 10 bases, in that order; junction bases with no gene match: 13. Sequencing used CD8+ T cells sorted from blood (inferred from file names), obtained from a patient given nivolumab and ipilimumab in sequence. The source of this sequence is a human donor with melanoma. V and J are TRBV28 and TRBJ2-1, with 12 bases aligning to TRBD2. DNA of the CDR3: TGTGCCAGCAGTTTGGCCTCCTCTAGCGGGAGGGCCGGGGAGCAGTTCTTC. This gives the protein CASSLASSSGRAGEQFF. Together with reference TRBV28 and TRBJ2-1, the CDR3 gives the full variable domain: DVKVTQSSRYLVKRTGEKVFLECVQDMDHENMFWYRQDPGLGLRLIYFSYDVKMKEKGDIPEGYSVSREKKERFSLILESASTNQTSMYLCASSLASSSGRAGEQFFGPGTRLTVL.